This TCR beta chain was recovered during a study of cytomegalovirus exposure and HLA in healthy donors. Study overall: Genetic ancestry analysis placed over 75% of the roughly 400 donors that were genotyped in the Caucasian-associated cluster.

This clone has a handful of counts. Germline assignment: CDR1 MDHEN and CDR2 SYDVKM. CDR3 length: 14 amino acids. V lost 4 bases to trimming and J lost 7 bases, with 11 bases between them. The study ran its PCR with 60 Vbeta and 13 Jbeta primers. Using immunoSEQ multiplex PCR, the repertoire was profiled, and TCRdb retains in-frame clones only, with some absent. The sample gives approximately 100,000 clones, 85% of which show up once; 6.5% to 8.5% is in the top ten. V usage is TRBV28 and J usage is TRBJ1-6; D remains unclear. This receptor was obtained from a man in his forties or fifties in good health and CMV-seropositive. The sample was PBMCs. CDR3: CASSWWADNSPLHF. CDR3 DNA: TGTGCCAGCAGTTGGTGGGCAGACAATTCACCCCTCCACTTT.